These T cell receptor beta chains were read from a single sample in a study of CD8 T cells in ankylosing spondylitis. One entry per CDR3 protein results from TCRdb running MiXCR on the 5' RACE reads. This table has around 300,000 distinct CDR3 sequences, roughly 10% appearing once. The source material was blood, either unsorted or a sorted T cell fraction (not recorded which). These receptors were collected from a female donor with ankylosing spondylitis or in good health (not recorded which). CDR3s leave out the opening cysteine and the closing phenylalanine or tryptophan.

v_call,j_call,cdr3_aa
TRBV5-1,TRBJ2-7,ASSLRGTGGIEQY
TRBV5-5,TRBJ2-5,ASSFVPGQGKETQY
TRBV10-3,TRBJ1-1,ATLQALGVTAEAF
TRBV12-3/TRBV12-4,TRBJ1-1,ASSGPRTANTEAF
TRBV20-1,TRBJ2-1,SARDRGGETYNEQF
TRBV5-1,TRBJ1-4,ASSPSPGSHEKLF
TRBV5-6,TRBJ2-5,ASSPGKQETQY
TRBV5-1,TRBJ2-7,ASSNRGHWVTSGTLLYEQY
TRBV6-2/TRBV6-3,TRBJ1-1,ASSYFGGGGGTEAF
TRBV7-2,TRBJ2-4,ASSATLGGENIQY
TRBV5-1,TRBJ2-7,ASSLDLGEQY
TRBV5-1,TRBJ2-5,ASSRDARVETQY
TRBV7-2,TRBJ2-2,ASSLSYGSYGELF
TRBV27,TRBJ2-5,ASSLRRGETQY
TRBV5-1,TRBJ2-1,ASSFQGEQF
TRBV5-1,TRBJ2-7,ASSADVRGISHEQY
TRBV12-3/TRBV12-4,TRBJ1-5,ASSFSGGQQPQH
TRBV9,TRBJ2-5,ASNAVPQETQY
TRBV20-1,TRBJ2-1,SASRQSTYNEQF
TRBV11-2,TRBJ2-7,ASSQSGRATYEQY
TRBV5-5,TRBJ2-1,ASTLKGQTYNEQF
TRBV20-1,TRBJ1-5,SAHSGANQPQH
TRBV29-1,TRBJ1-5,SVGGDDSNQPQH
TRBV9,TRBJ2-1,ASSVQYEGEQF
TRBV6-1,TRBJ2-3,ASQFQGAGDTQY
TRBV12-3/TRBV12-4,TRBJ2-7,ASTSGTQYEQY
TRBV29-1,TRBJ2-5,SALKGEVETQY
TRBV20-1,TRBJ1-2,SAKTALNSLNYGYT
TRBV15,TRBJ2-1,ATSRANQGVRLNEQF
TRBV11-2,TRBJ2-3,ASSLEFGRSTDTQY
TRBV20-1,TRBJ1-1,SARFLLTGINTEAF
TRBV5-1,TRBJ2-5,ASSFGQAGETQY
TRBV29-1,TRBJ1-2,SVVGGGGYT
TRBV19,TRBJ2-1,ASSASGVDEQF
TRBV19,TRBJ1-2,ASSSRDQNGYT
TRBV5-1,TRBJ2-3,ASSPPSGRKTDTQY
TRBV5-1,TRBJ1-6,ASSRGQSNSPLH
TRBV12-3/TRBV12-4,TRBJ1-3,ASSPWTGSGNTIY